Below, one TCR beta chain is given with its context. Its antigen is still unknown. Additional DNA sequences in this sample encode the identical CDR3. V was pared by 4 bases and J by 5 bases, with 7 bases of the junction left unmatched. Germline V gives CDR1 MGHRA, CDR2 YSYEKL. The CDR3 is 14 amino acids. This record comes from a study of cytomegalovirus exposure and HLA in healthy donors. Study findings and constraints: Reported findings show TCR beta sequences accurately forecast HLA-A and HLA-B alleles in most subjects. Exclusion applied to some V segments, including TRBV6-2 and TRBV6-3, as they were indistinguishable.

The study sampled nominally healthy donors, though unrecorded immune exposures were likely. Primers included in the PCR were 60 Vbeta and 13 Jbeta primers. Data came from immunoSEQ multiplex PCR; TCRdb stores just in-frame clones and leaves some out. The sample carries about 170,000 clones, 80% to 90% recorded once. J is TRBJ1-1 and V is TRBV4-1; 7 positions agree with TRBD1. The sequence derives from a girl aged 5-17 years in good health and CMV-seropositive. The sample was PBMCs. The CDR3 reads CASSPTTGVTEAFF. CDR3 nucleotide sequence: TGCGCCAGCAGCCCAACAACAGGGGTTACTGAAGCTTTCTTT.